Sequencing of this T cell receptor beta chain was carried out in a study of identifying expanded T cells in peripheral blood. Assay: immunoSEQ multiplex PCR; the TCRdb copy retains only in-frame clones and omits some. The repertoire holds 100,000 to 150,000 clones, about 88% seen once, with approximately 8% in the top ten. V shed 7 bases and J shed 4 bases, with 13 bases lying between them. CDR1 is MDHEN, CDR2 SYDVKM, per germline. The CDR3 consists of 14 residues. With regard to this clone: Its antigen is not identified.

Study observations and caveats: Clone count variance between approximately 2-week samples rose with total template count.

Collection occurred without any documented infections or immune events in donors. This chain joins TRBV28 and TRBJ1-4, with D maybe TRBD1 (5 bases). The receptor comes from a person aged 18-70 years in good health. The sample was blood. The CDR3 DNA is TGTGCCAGCACCCTCCAGGGTGTTAATGAAAAACTGTTTTTT. Translated, it gives CASTLQGVNEKLFF. Full variable domain (rest looked up from reference TRBV28 and TRBJ1-4): DVKVTQSSRYLVKRTGEKVFLECVQDMDHENMFWYRQDPGLGLRLIYFSYDVKMKEKGDIPEGYSVSREKKERFSLILESASTNQTSMYLCASTLQGVNEKLFFGSGTQLSVL.